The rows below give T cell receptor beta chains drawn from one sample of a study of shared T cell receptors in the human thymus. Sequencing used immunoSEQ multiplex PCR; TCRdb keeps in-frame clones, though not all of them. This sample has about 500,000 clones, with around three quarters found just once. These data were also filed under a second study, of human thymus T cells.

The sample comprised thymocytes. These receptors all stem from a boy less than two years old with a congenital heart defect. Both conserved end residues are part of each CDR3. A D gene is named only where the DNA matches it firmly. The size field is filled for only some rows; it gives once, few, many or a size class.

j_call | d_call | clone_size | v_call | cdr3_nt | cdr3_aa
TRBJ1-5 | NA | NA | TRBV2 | TGTGCCAGCAGGGTCTTGAGGGAACAGCCCCAGCATTTT | CASRVLREQPQHF
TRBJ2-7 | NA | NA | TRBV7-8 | TGTGCCAGCAGCTTTAGGGGTTACGAGCAGTACTTC | CASSFRGYEQYF
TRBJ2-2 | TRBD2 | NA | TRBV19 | TGTGCCAGTAGACTAGCGGGAGGTGTAGGTACCGGGGAGCTGTTTTTT | CASRLAGGVGTGELFF
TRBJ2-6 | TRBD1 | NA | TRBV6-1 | TGTGCCAGCAGTGCGGGCCAGGGGGCTGGGGCCAACGTCCTGACTTTC | CASSAGQGAGANVLTF
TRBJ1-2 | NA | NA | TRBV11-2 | TGTGCCAGCAGCTCAGGGGAGGGTGGCTACACCTTC | CASSSGEGGYTF
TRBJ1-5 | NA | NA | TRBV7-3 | TGTGCCAGCAGCTCCCACACCCCCGACAGATTCAATCAGCCCCAGCATTTT | CASSSHTPDRFNQPQHF
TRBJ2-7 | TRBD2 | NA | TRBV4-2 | TGTGCCAGCAGCCACCCTAACCGGGACTACCTCCTCTACGAGCAGTACTTC | CASSHPNRDYLLYEQYF
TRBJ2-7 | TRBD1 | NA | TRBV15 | TGTGCCACCAGCCGTGACAGGGGGCTCTACGAGCAGTACTTC | CATSRDRGLYEQYF
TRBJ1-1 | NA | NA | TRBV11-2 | TGTGCCAGCAGCTCCCGACAGCCTGAAGCTTTCTTT | CASSSRQPEAFF
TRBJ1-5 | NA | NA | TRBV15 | TGTGCCACCAGTGATAGAAGCAATCAGCCCCAGCATTTT | CATSDRSNQPQHF
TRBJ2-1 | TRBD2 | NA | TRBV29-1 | TGCAGCGTATTTAGCGGGAGGTCCTACAATGAGCAGTTCTTC | CSVFSGRSYNEQFF
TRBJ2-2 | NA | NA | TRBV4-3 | TGCGCCAGCAGCCAAGAGGCGGGATCCCACACCGGGGAGCTGTTTTTT | CASSQEAGSHTGELFF
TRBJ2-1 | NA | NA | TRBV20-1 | TGCAGTGGGACTCCGAACAATGAGCAGTTCTTC | CSGTPNNEQFF
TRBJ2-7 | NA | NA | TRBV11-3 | TGTGCCAGCAGCTTAGGCAGATCCTACGAGCAGTACTTC | CASSLGRSYEQYF
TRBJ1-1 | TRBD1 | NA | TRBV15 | TGTGCCACCAGCCCCCCCGCAGGGGGCACTGAAGCTTTCTTT | CATSPPAGGTEAFF
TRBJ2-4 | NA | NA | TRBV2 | TGTGCCAGCAGTGAAGATCTTGGGACACCCGTCCCGTCAGCCAAAAACATTCAGTACTTC | CASSEDLGTPVPSAKNIQYF
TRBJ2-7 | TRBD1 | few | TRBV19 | TGCGCCAGTAGTTGTGAGGGACAGGGACCCTACGAGCAGTACTTC | CASSCEGQGPYEQYF
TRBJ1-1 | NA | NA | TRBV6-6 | TGTGCCAGCAGTTACTCGGGGGCAGCTTTCTTT | CASSYSGAAFF
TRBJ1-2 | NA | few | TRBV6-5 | TGTGCCAGCAGTCACCGGACACTGGGCTACACCTTC | CASSHRTLGYTF
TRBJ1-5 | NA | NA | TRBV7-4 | TGTGCCGCACTCGGGATTCAGCCCCAGCATTTT | CAALGIQPQHF
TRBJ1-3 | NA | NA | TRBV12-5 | TGTGCTAGTGGTTACCGGAAGACAGGACGGTGGGGAAACACCATATATTTT | CASGYRKTGRWGNTIYF
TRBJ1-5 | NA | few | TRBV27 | TGTGCCAGCAGGTCGGGGTGGGATCAGCCCCAGCATTTT | CASRSGWDQPQHF
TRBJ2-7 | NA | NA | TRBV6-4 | TGTGCCAGCAGTGATACGCTAGGGGCCTACGAGCAGTACTTC | CASSDTLGAYEQYF
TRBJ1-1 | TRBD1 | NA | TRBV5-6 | TGTGCCAGCAGCGGACCGGGACAGGCTTTGAACACTGAAGCTTTCTTT | CASSGPGQALNTEAFF
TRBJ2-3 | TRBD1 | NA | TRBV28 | TGTGCCAGCAGTTTGGACAGGGCTCATCAGTATTTT | CASSLDRAHQYF
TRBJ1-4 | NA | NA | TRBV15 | TGTGCCACCAGCCCCCGCGGGGGGACCGGGGAGGAAAAACTGTTTTTT | CATSPRGGTGEEKLFF
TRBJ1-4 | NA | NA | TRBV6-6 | TGTGCCAGCAGTCCACGACAGGTCACTAATGAAAAACTGTTTTTT | CASSPRQVTNEKLFF
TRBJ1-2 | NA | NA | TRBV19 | TGTGCCAGTACTTCGAGGCTTGGCTACACCTTC | CASTSRLGYTF
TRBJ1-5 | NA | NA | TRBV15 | TGTGCCACCAGCAGGGAGGCAGTCGGAGCGAATCAGCCCCAGCATTTT | CATSREAVGANQPQHF
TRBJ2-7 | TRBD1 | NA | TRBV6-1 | TGTGCCAGCAGTGAATTAGGCCGGGACAGGGGAACCTACGAGCAGTACTTC | CASSELGRDRGTYEQYF
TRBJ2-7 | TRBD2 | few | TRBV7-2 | TGTGCCAGCAGCTTAGCGCTAGCGGGAGCGTCCCCCTACGAGCAGTACTTC | CASSLALAGASPYEQYF
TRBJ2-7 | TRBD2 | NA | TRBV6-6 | TGTGCCAGCCTCTTACGCCCCCTAGCGGTCTACGAGCAGTACTTC | CASLLRPLAVYEQYF
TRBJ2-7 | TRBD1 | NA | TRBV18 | TGTGCCAGCTCACCCGGGACAGGGGACGACGAGCAGTACTTC | CASSPGTGDDEQYF
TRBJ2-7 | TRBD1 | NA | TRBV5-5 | TGTGCCAGCAGCCCCCTCCGGACAGGGGGAGACGAGCAGTACTTC | CASSPLRTGGDEQYF
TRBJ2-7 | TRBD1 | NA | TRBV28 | TGTGCCAGCATTACCGGGACAGGGTTCACCTACGAGCAGTACTTC | CASITGTGFTYEQYF
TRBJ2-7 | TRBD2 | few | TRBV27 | TGTGCCAGCAGTTTATGGGTTGCGGGAGCTTACGAGCAGTACTTC | CASSLWVAGAYEQYF
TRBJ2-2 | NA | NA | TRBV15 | TGTGCCACCAGCAGAGATCCCCACCAGCGCCCGAACACCGGGGAGCTGTTTTTT | CATSRDPHQRPNTGELFF
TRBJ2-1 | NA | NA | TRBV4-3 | TGCGCCAGCAGCCAAAAGGTCGGACAAGAAAGTGCCGGGAATGAGCAGTTCTTC | CASSQKVGQESAGNEQFF
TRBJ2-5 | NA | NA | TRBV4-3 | TGCGCCAGCAGCCTAGGCGCGGGCCGTGAGACCCAGTACTTC | CASSLGAGRETQYF
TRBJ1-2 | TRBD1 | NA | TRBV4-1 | TGCGCCAGCAGCCAAGGACAGGGACGCCATGGCTACACCTTC | CASSQGQGRHGYTF